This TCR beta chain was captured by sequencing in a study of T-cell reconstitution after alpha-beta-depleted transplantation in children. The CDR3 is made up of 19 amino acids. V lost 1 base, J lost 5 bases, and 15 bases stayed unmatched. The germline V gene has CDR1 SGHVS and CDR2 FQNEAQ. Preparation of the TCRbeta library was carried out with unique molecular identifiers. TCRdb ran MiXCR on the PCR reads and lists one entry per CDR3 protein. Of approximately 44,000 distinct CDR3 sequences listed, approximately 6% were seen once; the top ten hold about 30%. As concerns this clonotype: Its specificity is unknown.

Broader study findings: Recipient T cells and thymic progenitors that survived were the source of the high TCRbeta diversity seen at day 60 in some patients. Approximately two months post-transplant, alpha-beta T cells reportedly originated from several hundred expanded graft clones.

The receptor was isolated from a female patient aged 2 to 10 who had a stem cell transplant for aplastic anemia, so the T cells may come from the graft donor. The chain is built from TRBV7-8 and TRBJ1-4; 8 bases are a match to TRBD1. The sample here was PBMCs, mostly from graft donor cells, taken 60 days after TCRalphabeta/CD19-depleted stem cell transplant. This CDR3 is CASSLEGTGAPLTNEKLFF. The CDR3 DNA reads TGTGCCAGCAGCTTAGAGGGGACAGGAGCTCCCCTGACGAATGAAAAACTGTTTTTT.